This entry describes one T cell receptor beta chain. This clone was observed a single time. No antigen is known for it. A read error may be the cause here, since a much bigger clone is one base away. Other DNA sequences within the sample encode an identical CDR3. The collaborating institutions used their own protocols to collect whole blood in K2EDTA tubes. For TCRbeta analysis, collaborator samples were shipped as frozen whole blood, as isolated PBMCs, or as DNA extracted from either sample type. After removal of 5 bases from V and 2 bases from J, the junction retains 5 bases not matched to a gene. Counted from cysteine to phenylalanine, this CDR3 has 15 amino acids. CDR3 DNA is the only sequence kept; it has 45 bases, read in frame from the first base. CDR1 is given as MRHNA and CDR2 as SNTAGT, both from the germline V gene. This entry comes from a study of blood T cell repertoires in COVID-19 (dated by TCRdb to 2018 to 2020). Study-level background: Samples from collaborators originated in the United States, Italy and Spain and spanned both the acute and convalescent phases of COVID-19. A freely available public database, intended as a resource for researchers studying the immune response to SARS-CoV-2, is where the repertoires were released. Subjects who had been exposed to COVID-19, were actively infected with it, or had recovered from it provided the deeply sampled blood TCRbeta repertoires that made up the dataset. The material from the prospective study consisted of cDNA or gDNA derived from T cells, B-cell-depleted T cells, or PBMCs. Where HLA class I and class II types were available, the types were taken from metadata supplied by the sample provider, not from assay-based typing. The samples were drawn from the first 160 participants of the ongoing ImmuneRACE study and from some 1,300 subjects provided by 6 global collaborators. A de-identified subject ID, COVID-19 status, age in years and sex were almost always included in the sample metadata.

TCRbeta CDR3 regions were amplified from genomic DNA using the immunoSEQ Assay, a bias-controlled multiplex PCR. In the original analysis: Within the assay, amplification of reference gene primers was used to estimate how many nucleated cells each sample contained. Sequence reads were collapsed and filtered to measure the absolute abundance of every unique TCRbeta CDR3 rearrangement. For each sample, productive Simpson clonality was calculated by taking the square root of Simpson's diversity index across productive rearrangements. Held by TCRdb, this immuneACCESS table contains in-frame sequences only and omits some clones. Under half of the omission traces to an unresolved V gene where checked; the cause of the rest is unknown. V and J calls and clone size follow that table, whereas D and trimming were derived from the DNA. The sample contains about 110,000 clones, 65% to 80% of them found a single time. Clones ranked in the top ten supply 20% to 25% of the sample.

The investigation overall reported the following: The quantity of clinical and demographic metadata differed by source and by participant and was supplied without curation.

Input material: peripheral blood. The rearrangement combines TRBV6-4 with TRBJ2-1; the junction holds 8 bases that match TRBD2. The receptor's source is a man aged 70 or older with active or convalescent COVID-19. The CDR3 region reads CASSKAGEPYNEQFF. In nucleotides, the sequence is TGTGCCAGCAGTAAAGCGGGAGAGCCCTACAATGAGCAGTTCTTC.